Below, 20 T cell receptor beta chains from the same sample are listed, as sequenced in a study of Tregs in tolerant kidney transplant recipients. TCRdb keeps only in-frame clones here, not all; method: immunoSEQ multiplex PCR. The ten top clones account for 0.8% to 1%, within a sample of 50,000 to 65,000 clones. The sequences come from CD4+ T cells from blood, collected before the transplant. Receptors were obtained from a human donor who received a combined kidney and bone marrow transplant.

To note about this clone: The read falls 3 residues short of the CDR3 end, and the missing part is taken from the germline J gene. The J gene is TRBJ2-3, the V gene TRBV7-8, with a tentative D call TRBD2 (6 bases). This CDR3 has 15 residues. Germline loops: CDR1 SGHVS, CDR2 FQNEAQ. Trimming took off 1 base at V and 0 bases at J, with 8 bases between the two ends. The CDR3 sequence: CASSLDGGSTDTQYF. The covered CDR3 bases are TGTGCCAGCAGCTTAGACGGGGGTAGCACAGATACG.

Comment on this clone: The read ends 3 residues before the CDR3 terminus; that terminus is restored from the germline J gene. The genes are TRBV6-2 or TRBV6-3 and TRBJ2-7; 13 bases match TRBD2. This CDR3 comprises 14 residues. Germline-derived CDR1 and CDR2 are MNHEY and SVGEGT. V was pared by 6 bases and J by 4 bases, with 3 bases of the junction left unmatched. CDR3 amino acids: CASRLAGGPYEQYF. CDR3 DNA (partial): TGTGCCAGCAGACTAGCGGGAGGGCCGTACGAG.

A remark on this clone: The CDR3 end falls 3 residues outside the read, so it is completed with the germline J gene. The rearrangement links TRBV6-1 to TRBJ1-2; TRBD1 aligns across 8 bases. V lost 1 base and J lost 6; bases outside the gene matches: 4. The CDR3 is 14 residues long. The V gene's germline CDR1 is MNHNS and CDR2 SASEGT. The DNA read from the CDR3 is TGTGCCAGCAGTGAAGGGACAGGGCGGCATGGC. Translation gives CASSEGTGRHG. The full CDR3 sequence reads CASSEGTGRHGYTF.

About this clone: The read comes to an end 3 residues before the CDR3 does, leaving the germline J gene to fill in the end. This chain links TRBV2 with TRBJ1-4, with D possibly TRBD1 on 5 matching bases. Germline lookup yields CDR1 SNHLY and CDR2 FYNNEI. V was cut by 3 bases and J by 7 bases, with 9 bases left in between. The CDR3 spans 13 residues. The CDR3 DNA, read in part, is TGTGCCAGCAGTGAGGCCGGGGGTGAAAAA. It specifies CASSEAGGEK. The complete CDR3 reads CASSEAGGEKLFF.

Of note for this clone: The read ends 3 residues before the CDR3 terminus; that terminus is restored from the germline J gene. The V and J genes are TRBV18 and TRBJ2-7, with 7 bases fitting TRBD1. Germline CDR1 KGHSH, CDR2 LQKENI. The CDR3 spans 12 residues. The V gene end was trimmed by 3 bases and the J gene end by 5 bases; junction bases not matched to a gene: 1. Here the CDR3 reads CASSPDRDEQYF. The CDR3 bases that were read are TGTGCCAGCTCACCTGACAGGGACGAG. Complete variable domain (other parts from reference TRBV18 and TRBJ2-7): NAGVMQNPRHLVRRRGQEARLRCSPMKGHSHVYWYRQLPEEGLKFMVYLQKENIIDESGMPKERFSAEFPKEGPSILRIQQVVRGDSAAYFCASSPDRDEQYFGPGTRLTVT.

A note on this clone: The sequenced fragment ends 3 residues before the CDR3 boundary, so the rest is inferred from the germline J gene. The chain recombines TRBV6-2 or TRBV6-3 with TRBJ2-7; unclear D gene. Looked up from germline, CDR1 is MNHEY and CDR2 is SVGEGT. Between the trimmed V and J ends, which lost 2 bases and 2 bases, there was a span of 16 bases. The CDR3 is 16 amino acids. The CDR3 region is CASSYLIYPYTYEQYF. The sequenced CDR3 bases are TGTGCCAGCAGTTACCTGATCTACCCCTATACCTACGAG.

About this clone: The CDR3 end lies 3 residues beyond the end of the read and is filled in from the germline J gene. The chain joins TRBV7-7 to TRBJ2-5, with 8 nucleotides matching TRBD1. Trimming at V came to 5 bases and at J to 4 bases, leaving 3 bases not matched to a gene. Germline V CDR1 and CDR2: SSHAT, FNYEAQ (reference sequence). The CDR3 contains 13 residues. CDR3 DNA (partial): TGTGCCAGCAGCGCCGACAGGGGAGAGACC. Its translation: CASSADRGET. The whole CDR3 protein is CASSADRGETQYF. The full variable domain, in which reference TRBV7-7 and TRBJ2-5 provide the parts outside the CDR3, is GAGVSQSPRYKVTKRGQDVTLRCDPISSHATLYWYQQALGQGPEFLTYFNYEAQPDKSGLPSDRFSAERPEGSISTLTIQRTEQRDSAMYRCASSADRGETQYFGPGTRLLVL.

Regarding this clone: Sequencing ends 3 residues short of the CDR3 end; the germline J gene provides the rest. The rearrangement joins TRBV24-1 to TRBJ2-1; 7 bases match TRBD1. The V segment lost 5 bases and the J segment 4 bases; nucleotides outside the gene matches: 16. The germline CDR1 and CDR2 sequences are KGHDR and SFDVKD. The CDR3 loop spans 18 amino acids. The CDR3 region is CATSGKSLRDSTYNEQFF. The CDR3 bases that were read are TGTGCCACCAGTGGTAAAAGCCTCCGGGACAGCACTTACAATGAG.

Of note for this clone: The read terminates 3 residues before the CDR3 end, so the remaining end is supplied by the germline J gene. The chain carries TRBV7-6 and TRBJ1-3; no definite D call. The CDR3 has 18 amino acids. Germline CDR1 SGHVS, CDR2 FNYEAQ. Trimming shortened V by 0 bases and J by 0 bases, and 15 bases separated the two germline ends. Incomplete CDR3 DNA: TGTGCCAGCAGCTTAGCCCAAGAAGGTGTTTTCTCTGGAAACACC. This sequence encodes CASSLAQEGVFSGNT. The CDR3, in full, reads CASSLAQEGVFSGNTIYF.

About this clone itself: The read is 3 residues too short to cover the CDR3 end, so that end is filled in from the germline J gene. This chain uses TRBV20-1 with TRBJ2-3; D call uncertain. Germline loops: CDR1 DFQATT, CDR2 SNEGSKA (reference sequence). This CDR3 comprises 14 residues. V was cut by 6 bases and J by 4 bases, with 17 bases left in between. The CDR3 region is CSAGPLGRPDTQYF. The CDR3 DNA, read in part, is TGCAGTGCAGGTCCCCTGGGCAGGCCAGATACG.

The CDR3 bases that were read are TGTGCCAGCAGTGAAGCGCTGGCCAGGGTCACCGGGGAG. Protein product: CASSEALARVTGE. The whole CDR3 sequence reads CASSEALARVTGELFF. This chain joins TRBV6-1 and TRBJ2-2, with TRBD1 as a possible D gene (5 bases). With the read ending 3 residues before the CDR3 end, the germline J gene is used to fill in that end. CDR1 and CDR2 from the germline V gene are MNHNS and SASEGT. The V end lost 0 bases, the J end lost 4 bases, and 12 bases lay between the germline ends. The CDR3 is 16 residues long.

As regards this clone: The observed sequence ends 3 residues before the CDR3 terminus, with the missing tail filled in from the germline J gene. The chain is built from TRBV19 and TRBJ1-5; maybe TRBD1 (6 bases). There are 15 residues in the CDR3. Trimming removed 6 bases at V and 1 base at J, with 13 bases between. Germline CDR1 and CDR2: LNHDA and SQIVND (reference sequence). Here the CDR3 reads CASRDRRQSNQPQHF. The sequenced part of the CDR3 DNA is TGTGCCAGTAGAGACAGGAGACAAAGCAATCAGCCC.

On this clone itself: The read terminates 3 residues ahead of where the CDR3 ends, so the germline J gene completes it. The V gene is TRBV2, the J gene TRBJ2-7; D tentatively fits TRBD1 or TRBD2 (6 bases each). CDR3 length equals 14 residues. V gave up 6 bases and J gave up 3 bases, with 15 bases separating them. The germline V gene has CDR1 SNHLY and CDR2 FYNNEI. The CDR3 region is CASREGVRLYEQYF. The DNA read from the CDR3 is TGTGCCAGCAGGGAGGGGGTCCGTCTCTACGAG.

About this clone itself: The CDR3 end falls 3 residues outside the read, so it is completed with the germline J gene. The J gene is TRBJ1-1, the V gene TRBV18; no clear D. With 3 bases removed from V and 2 bases from J, the gap between germline ends came to 13 bases. The CDR3 length is 15 residues. The germline V gene encodes CDR1 KGHSH and CDR2 LQKENI. The CDR3 sequence is CASSPGKGPNTEAFF. Partial CDR3 DNA: TGTGCCAGCTCACCCGGCAAGGGCCCCAACACTGAA.

Worth noting for this clone: Coverage ceases 3 residues before the CDR3 finishes, and the germline J gene fills in the end. This rearrangement joins TRBV20-1 to TRBJ2-5; 12 bases line up with TRBD2. V shed 5 bases, J shed 4 bases, and the junction held 5 bases outside the gene matches. Germline-derived CDR1 and CDR2 are DFQATT and SNEGSKA (reference sequence). The CDR3 consists of 14 residues. The part of the CDR3 DNA that was read is TGCAGTGCTCGCACGACTAGCGGGAGAGAGACC. It is translated as CSARTTSGRET. Given in full, the CDR3 is CSARTTSGRETQYF.

In regard to this clone: The CDR3 end is not reached by the read, which stops 3 residues before it; the germline J gene fills it in. V and J are TRBV10-3 and TRBJ1-1; TRBD1 matches 7 bases. Germline V gene sequence: CDR1 ENHRY, CDR2 SYGVKD. This CDR3 region has 17 residues. Trimming at V came to 2 bases and at J to 0 bases, leaving 9 bases not matched to a gene. The CDR3 bases that were read are TGTGCCATCAGTGAGAAAGCAGGGGGGCTAATGAACACTGAA. Amino acids: CAISEKAGGLMNTE. The whole CDR3 protein reads CAISEKAGGLMNTEAFF.

To note about this clone: The read ends 3 residues shy of where the CDR3 ends; the end is completed using the germline J gene. The chain recombines TRBV19 with TRBJ1-2, with D tentatively TRBD1 (5 bases). Germline assignment: CDR1 LNHDA and CDR2 SQIVND (reference sequence). The CDR3 length is 10 residues. Partial CDR3 DNA: TGTGCCAGTAGGGACAAGCGC. Translating it yields CASRDKR. The whole CDR3 sequence is CASRDKRYTF.

For this clone: The read gets to within 3 residues of the CDR3 end, and the germline J gene fills in the rest. V usage is TRBV5-1 and J usage is TRBJ2-1, with TRBD1 identical over 8 bases. Per the germline V gene, CDR1 is SGHRS and CDR2 is YFSETQ. Trimming cost V 3 bases and J 6 bases; bases outside gene matches: 5. The CDR3 runs to 14 residues. Partial CDR3 DNA: TGCGCCAGCAGCTCACAGGGGGGACGCAATGAG. As protein: CASSSQGGRNE. The whole CDR3 sequence is CASSSQGGRNEQFF.

Notes on this clone: The read terminates 3 residues ahead of where the CDR3 ends, so the germline J gene completes it. The V gene is TRBV19, the J gene TRBJ1-3, with D unresolved. This CDR3 has 16 amino acids. Trimming took off 8 bases at V and 0 bases at J, with 17 bases between the two ends. The germline CDR1 and CDR2 sequences are LNHDA and SQIVND (reference sequence). The DNA read from the CDR3 is TGTGCCAGTGTCCTAGGTCCGATGAGCTCTGGAAACACC. Translating it yields CASVLGPMSSGNT. The complete CDR3 sequence is CASVLGPMSSGNTIYF.

The CDR3 protein is CAWSAPRGARPYEQYF. CDR3 DNA (partial): TGTGCCTGGAGTGCACCCAGGGGGGCACGACCCTACGAG. This sequence joins TRBV30 and TRBJ2-7; maybe TRBD1 (7 bases). The read gets to within 3 residues of the CDR3 end, and the germline J gene fills in the rest. CDR3 length: 16 amino acids. Germline CDR1 GTSNPN, CDR2 SVGIG (reference sequence). V was clipped by 1 base and J by 2 bases, with 18 bases between them.